The sequence of this T cell receptor (beta chain) was determined in a study of CXCR3-negative and CXCR3-positive naive CD8 T cells. Study background: Approximately 130 million TRB reads in total, about 1.5 +/- 0.3 million per library. Study-wide results and limits: TRB CDR3 properties were used to infer TCR strength, and surface CD5 was comparable between naive subsets. Memory, not naive, CXCR3-negative and CXCR3-positive cells differed in TRBV-TRBJ usage.

Via 5' RACE with UMI labels, TRB cDNA libraries were prepared. TCRdb reworked the 5' RACE reads into one entry per CDR3 protein, no DNA. This sample lists 38,000 or so distinct CDR3 sequences; its ten largest clones have more than 12%. Looked up from germline, CDR1 is MNHNS and CDR2 is SASEGT. The CDR3 has 15 residues. Triplicate sorts, 320,000 or so cells apiece, were made for each CD8+ T cell subset. Points on this clonotype: The antigen is not known.

The clonotype originates from a human donor in good health. Some clones in this sample may be carry-over from other donors' samples. The sequenced sample was memory CD8+ T cells from blood. The chain links TRBV6-1 to TRBJ2-1; TCRdb's D call, TRBD2, is unchecked because there is no DNA. The CDR3 sequence is CASSEELAGHNEQFF.